Detailed here is one T cell receptor (beta chain). The sample belongs to a study of blood T cell repertoires in COVID-19. The repertoire was sequenced with immunoSEQ multiplex PCR; TCRdb's copy has only in-frame clones and lacks some. Found here are fewer than 350,000 clones, around nine tenths of them singletons; the top ten hold about 8.8%. Unmatched junction bases numbered 5, after V lost 3 bases and J lost 13 bases. The germline V gene encodes CDR1 SEHNR and CDR2 FQNEAQ (reference sequence). The CDR3 runs 12 residues. The rearrangement joins TRBV7-9 to TRBJ2-1, with TRBD2 matching over 8 bases. This clonotype was sampled from a man aged 40-55 years with active or convalescent COVID-19. The sample was peripheral blood. The CDR3 DNA reads as TGTGCCAGCAGCTTCGAGCGGGAGAGACAGTTCTTC. Amino acid sequence: CASSFERERQFF. The full variable domain, with the rest looked up from reference TRBV7-9 and TRBJ2-1, is DTGVSQNPRHKITKRGQNVTFRCDPISEHNRLYWYRQTLGQGPEFLTYFQNEAQLEKSRLLSDRFSAERPKGSFSTLEIQRTEQGDSAMYLCASSFERERQFFGPGTRLTVL.